The text below deals with one TCR beta chain. The entry originates in a study of blood T cell repertoires in COVID-19. Looking at the study overall: Sources were T cells, B-cell-depleted T cells, or PBMCs; the material itself was cDNA or gDNA.

This CDR3 has 13 residues. Germline V gene sequence: CDR1 LNHDA, CDR2 SQIVND (reference sequence). The germline V and J ends were trimmed by 5 bases and 2 bases, with 7 bases remaining between them. Sequencing used immunoSEQ multiplex PCR; TCRdb keeps in-frame clones, though not all of them. The data hold 110,000 or so clones, with around nine tenths observed a single time. The sample taken for sequencing was peripheral blood. The gene calls are TRBV19 and TRBJ2-1, with D unresolved. This sequence originates from a woman in her 50s with acute or convalescent COVID-19. This chain's CDR3 is CASSYSPYNEQFF. The CDR3 DNA reads TGTGCCAGTAGTTACAGCCCCTACAATGAGCAGTTCTTC.